This TCR beta chain emerged from a study of OX40 agonist ivuxolimab in advanced cancers. Whole-study context: Hepatocellular carcinoma, melanoma, renal cell or head and neck cancer affected the dose-escalation patients. The study's findings and limits: Antigen targets of the expanded peripheral T cells went undetermined.

At cycle 4 day 1, cycle 7 day 1, and baseline, blood was sampled. This CDR3 comprises 15 residues. V lost 0 bases and J 1 base, leaving 4 bases between the germline ends. Looked up from germline, CDR1 is MRHNA and CDR2 is SNTAGT. In this sample, this clone turned up a few times. Its antigen is still unknown. Sequencing used immunoSEQ multiplex PCR; TCRdb keeps in-frame clones, though not all of them. The sample holds 30,000 to 40,000 clones, roughly 90% seen once. The material was CD4+ or CD8+ T cells sorted from blood, obtained in a trial of the OX40 agonist ivuxolimab. The receptor's source is an adult with an advanced solid tumor such as melanoma, head and neck, liver or kidney cancer. This sequence joins TRBV6-4 and TRBJ2-6; no clear D. In DNA form, the CDR3 reads TGTGCCAGCAGTGACTCGAGGTCTGGGGCCAACGTCCTGACTTTC. Translation: CASSDSRSGANVLTF.